A single sample is the source of the 22 T cell receptor beta chains below, sequenced in a study of cytomegalovirus exposure and HLA in healthy donors. Some clones are missing from TCRdb's copy, which holds only in-frame ones; the method was immunoSEQ multiplex PCR. Here the sample spans about 130,000 clones, roughly 94% being singletons. The material sequenced was PBMCs. The receptor source for this set is a woman between 18 and 29 years old in good health and CMV-seronegative.

The chain recombines TRBV5-5 with TRBJ2-1; 8 bases map to TRBD2. Trimming at V came to 4 bases and at J to 5 bases, leaving 2 bases not matched to a gene. CDR1 and CDR2 from the germline V gene are SGHKS and YYEKEE (reference sequence). The CDR3 contains 13 residues. The CDR3 region is CASSLTSDNEQFF. CDR3 coding DNA: TGTGCCAGCAGCCTGACTAGCGACAATGAGCAGTTCTTC.

V gene TRBV5-1 combines with J gene TRBJ1-2; D gene unclear. CDR3 length: 14 residues. CDR1 SGHRS and CDR2 YFSETQ come from the germline V gene. Trimming shortened V by 3 bases and J by 0 bases, and 9 bases separated the two germline ends. The CDR3 loop is CASSYEGANYGYTF. The CDR3 region has the DNA TGCGCCAGCAGCTATGAGGGAGCTAACTATGGCTACACCTTC. The full variable domain, rest sourced from reference TRBV5-1 and TRBJ1-2, is KAGVTQTPRYLIKTRGQQVTLSCSPISGHRSVSWYQQTPGQGLQFLFEYFSETQRNKGNFPGRFSGRQFSNSRSEMNVSTLELGDSALYLCASSYEGANYGYTFGSGTRLTVV.

The chain recombines TRBV29-1 with TRBJ2-7; TRBD2 matches at 8 bases. This CDR3 comprises 14 residues. V lost 6 bases, J lost 0 bases, and 7 bases stayed unmatched. The germline CDR1 and CDR2 sequences are SQVTM and ANQGSEA. CDR3: CSVRETSDSYEQYF. Written as DNA, the CDR3 is TGCAGCGTCCGTGAGACTAGCGACTCCTACGAGCAGTACTTC.

This clone was recorded only once. The J gene is TRBJ1-5, the V gene TRBV19; 7 nucleotides line up with TRBD1. This CDR3 is built from 13 residues. Germline lookup yields CDR1 LNHDA and CDR2 SQIVND (reference sequence). V shed 4 bases and J 8 bases; nucleotides not matched to a gene: 5. CDR3 residues: CASSTQGLEPQHF. In DNA form, the CDR3 reads TGTGCCAGTAGTACACAGGGGTTGGAGCCCCAGCATTTT.

The CDR3 sequence is CASSSAGTAINTEAFF. As DNA, the CDR3 is TGTGCCAGCAGCTCTGCCGGGACAGCGATCAACACTGAAGCTTTCTTT. The chain couples TRBV11-2 to TRBJ1-1; 7 positions agree with TRBD1. Germline V gene data show CDR1 as SGHAT and CDR2 as FQNNGV. The CDR3 totals 16 residues. With V trimmed by 4 bases and J by 2 bases, 10 bases remained unmatched.

The rearrangement links TRBV25-1 to TRBJ2-7; 10 positions agree with TRBD1. The trim removed 3 bases at V and 2 bases at J, leaving 4 bases unmatched. Germline V gives CDR1 MGHDK, CDR2 SYGVNS. This CDR3 spans 15 amino acids. CDR3 region: CASSEPGTGAYEQYF. In DNA, the CDR3 is TGTGCCAGCAGTGAGCCCGGGACAGGGGCCTACGAGCAGTACTTC.

The chain employs TRBV28 and TRBJ2-1; possibly TRBD1 for D (6 bases). The CDR3 extends over 14 amino acids. Germline values: CDR1 MDHEN, CDR2 SYDVKM. Deletions cut 2 bases from V and 2 bases from J, with 7 bases between. CDR3 DNA sequence: TGTGCCAGCAGTTTAGGGGGCCCCTACAATGAGCAGTTCTTC. Amino acids: CASSLGGPYNEQFF.

About this clone itself: Other nucleotide sequences in the sample specify the same CDR3. This rearrangement joins TRBV10-1 to TRBJ2-3; perhaps TRBD1 as D (6 bases). CDR3 length: 14 amino acids. Germline V gene data show CDR1 as WNHNN and CDR2 as SYGVQD (reference sequence). Trimming cost V 8 bases and J 0 bases, with 12 bases left between them. The CDR3 reads CASSGQFSTDTQYF. For the CDR3, the DNA is TGCGCCAGCTCCGGACAGTTTAGCACAGATACGCAGTATTTT.

V usage is TRBV16 and J usage is TRBJ2-7; 7 bases are a match to TRBD1. V dropped 2 bases and J dropped 3; count of bases not matched to a gene: 7. Germline V gene sequence: CDR1 KGHSY, CDR2 FQNENV. The length of the CDR3 is 15 residues. The CDR3 protein is CASSQETGFSYEQYF. The CDR3 DNA is TGTGCCAGCAGCCAAGAGACAGGGTTTAGCTACGAGCAGTACTTC.

The V and J genes are TRBV4-1 and TRBJ2-1; D is perhaps TRBD2 (7 bases). V was pared by 0 bases and J by 6 bases, with 21 bases between. Germline loops: CDR1 MGHRA, CDR2 YSYEKL. The CDR3 is 18 residues long. CDR3 coding DNA: TGCGCCAGCAGCCAAGATCCGGCGACCGGGGGGCCCGGCAATGAGCAGTTCTTC. It encodes CASSQDPATGGPGNEQFF.

The chain recombines TRBV30 with TRBJ2-7; possibly TRBD2 for D (5 bases). The CDR3 has 15 amino acids. Germline loops: CDR1 GTSNPN, CDR2 SVGIG (reference sequence). Trimming shortened V by 3 bases and J by 0 bases, and 15 bases separated the two germline ends. CDR3 amino acids: CAWSGGLPASYEQYF. CDR3 sequence (DNA): TGTGCCTGGAGCGGTGGACTCCCGGCCTCCTACGAGCAGTACTTC.

This chain joins TRBV28 and TRBJ1-1; no firm D call. This CDR3 has 12 amino acids. V was shortened by 0 bases and J by 8 bases, with 7 bases between the two germline ends. CDR1 is MDHEN, CDR2 SYDVKM, per germline. The CDR3 region is CASSLWTTEAFF. DNA for the CDR3: TGTGCCAGCAGTTTATGGACAACCGAAGCTTTCTTT.

The chain employs TRBV6-1 and TRBJ2-7, with D unresolved. Germline V gene lookup returns CDR1 MNHNS and CDR2 SASEGT. V gave up 2 bases and J gave up 2 bases, with 4 bases separating them. CDR3 length: 12 residues. The chain's CDR3 is CASSEQAYEQYF. CDR3 in DNA: TGTGCCAGCAGTGAACAGGCCTACGAGCAGTACTTC.

The V and J genes are TRBV30 and TRBJ1-5; D unclear. Per the germline V gene, CDR1 is GTSNPN and CDR2 is SVGIG (reference sequence). The CDR3 has 13 amino acids. Trimming cost V 2 bases and J 0 bases, with 5 bases left between them. The CDR3 coding sequence is TGTGCCTGGAGTATAGATAGCAATCAGCCCCAGCATTTT. Protein product: CAWSIDSNQPQHF.

DNA of the CDR3: TGTGCCAGCAGCGCCCCCGACAGGGGGGCCTATGGCTACACCTTC. It codes for CASSAPDRGAYGYTF. The gene calls are TRBV6-6 and TRBJ1-2, with 9 positions matching TRBD1. CDR1 is MNHNY, CDR2 SVGAGI, per germline (reference sequence). Trimming took 6 bases from V and 4 from J; bases not matched to a gene: 9. This CDR3 is 15 amino acids long.

This chain uses TRBV23-1 with TRBJ2-3; 10 bases match TRBD1. TRBV23-1 is annotated as an ORF whose role is uncertain. The CDR3 runs to 16 residues. Germline trimming cut 6 bases from V and 2 bases from J; bases unmatched to any gene: 8. CDR3 nucleotide sequence: TGCGCCAGCAGACCTCCGGGACAGGGGAACACAGATACGCAGTATTTT. Its protein product is CASRPPGQGNTDTQYF.

The V call is TRBV6-1, the J call TRBJ1-6; D is perhaps TRBD1 (5 bases). Trimming pared 6 bases from V and 9 bases from J, leaving 12 bases between. Germline CDR1 is MNHNS and CDR2 is SASEGT. The CDR3 covers 13 residues. CDR3 in amino acids: CASSRSQGSPLHF. CDR3 DNA sequence: TGTGCCAGCAGCCGGAGTCAGGGTTCACCCCTCCACTTT.

In DNA form, the CDR3 reads TGTGCCAGCAGCTTACTCGGGGGGATCGGCTACACCTTC. Residues: CASSLLGGIGYTF. The V and J genes are TRBV7-9 and TRBJ1-2; D perhaps matches TRBD1 (5 bases). The V end was cut by 2 bases, the J end by 8 bases, with 12 bases between. Germline V gene sequence: CDR1 SEHNR, CDR2 FQNEAQ (reference sequence). CDR3 length equals 13 residues. The full variable domain, rest sourced from reference TRBV7-9 and TRBJ1-2, is DTGVSQNPRHKITKRGQNVTFRCDPISEHNRLYWYRQTLGQGPEFLTYFQNEAQLEKSRLLSDRFSAERPKGSFSTLEIQRTEQGDSAMYLCASSLLGGIGYTFGSGTRLTVV.

This chain uses TRBV7-6 with TRBJ2-1; TRBD2 might be the D (6 bases). This CDR3 has 16 amino acids. Germline values: CDR1 SGHVS, CDR2 FNYEAQ. With 1 base removed from V and 6 bases from J, the gap between germline ends came to 16 bases. The CDR3 region has the DNA TGTGCCAGCAGCTTAGTAGCGGAACTACGAGGCAATGAGCAGTTCTTC. This encodes CASSLVAELRGNEQFF.

J is TRBJ1-5 and V is TRBV10-1; 9 bases map to TRBD1. This CDR3 spans 16 amino acids. Unmatched junction bases numbered 11, after V lost 6 bases and J lost 5 bases. Germline lookup yields CDR1 WNHNN and CDR2 SYGVQD (reference sequence). The CDR3 region has the DNA TGCGCCAGCAGGGAAACAGGGGGCAGTTCTCATCAGCCCCAGCATTTT. It yields the protein CASRETGGSSHQPQHF.

A single count supports this clone. The chain is built from TRBV7-2 and TRBJ2-7; TRBD2 matches at 10 bases. J was trimmed by 0 bases and V by 6 bases; bases with no gene match: 8. CDR3 size: 16 residues. CDR1 SGHTA and CDR2 FQGNSA come from the germline V gene. The CDR3 nucleotides read TGTGCCAGCAGTCGGCTCTCTAGCGGGAGCTCCTACGAGCAGTACTTC. Protein sequence: CASSRLSSGSSYEQYF.

The chain recombines TRBV5-1 with TRBJ2-7, with 7 bases matching TRBD1. CDR1 SGHRS and CDR2 YFSETQ come from the germline V gene. After removal of 3 bases from V and 3 bases from J, the junction contained 6 bases not matched to a gene. CDR3 length: 14 residues. The CDR3 nucleotides read TGCGCCAGCAGCTGGCCGGACAGGATCTACGAGCAGTACTTC. Its translation is CASSWPDRIYEQYF.